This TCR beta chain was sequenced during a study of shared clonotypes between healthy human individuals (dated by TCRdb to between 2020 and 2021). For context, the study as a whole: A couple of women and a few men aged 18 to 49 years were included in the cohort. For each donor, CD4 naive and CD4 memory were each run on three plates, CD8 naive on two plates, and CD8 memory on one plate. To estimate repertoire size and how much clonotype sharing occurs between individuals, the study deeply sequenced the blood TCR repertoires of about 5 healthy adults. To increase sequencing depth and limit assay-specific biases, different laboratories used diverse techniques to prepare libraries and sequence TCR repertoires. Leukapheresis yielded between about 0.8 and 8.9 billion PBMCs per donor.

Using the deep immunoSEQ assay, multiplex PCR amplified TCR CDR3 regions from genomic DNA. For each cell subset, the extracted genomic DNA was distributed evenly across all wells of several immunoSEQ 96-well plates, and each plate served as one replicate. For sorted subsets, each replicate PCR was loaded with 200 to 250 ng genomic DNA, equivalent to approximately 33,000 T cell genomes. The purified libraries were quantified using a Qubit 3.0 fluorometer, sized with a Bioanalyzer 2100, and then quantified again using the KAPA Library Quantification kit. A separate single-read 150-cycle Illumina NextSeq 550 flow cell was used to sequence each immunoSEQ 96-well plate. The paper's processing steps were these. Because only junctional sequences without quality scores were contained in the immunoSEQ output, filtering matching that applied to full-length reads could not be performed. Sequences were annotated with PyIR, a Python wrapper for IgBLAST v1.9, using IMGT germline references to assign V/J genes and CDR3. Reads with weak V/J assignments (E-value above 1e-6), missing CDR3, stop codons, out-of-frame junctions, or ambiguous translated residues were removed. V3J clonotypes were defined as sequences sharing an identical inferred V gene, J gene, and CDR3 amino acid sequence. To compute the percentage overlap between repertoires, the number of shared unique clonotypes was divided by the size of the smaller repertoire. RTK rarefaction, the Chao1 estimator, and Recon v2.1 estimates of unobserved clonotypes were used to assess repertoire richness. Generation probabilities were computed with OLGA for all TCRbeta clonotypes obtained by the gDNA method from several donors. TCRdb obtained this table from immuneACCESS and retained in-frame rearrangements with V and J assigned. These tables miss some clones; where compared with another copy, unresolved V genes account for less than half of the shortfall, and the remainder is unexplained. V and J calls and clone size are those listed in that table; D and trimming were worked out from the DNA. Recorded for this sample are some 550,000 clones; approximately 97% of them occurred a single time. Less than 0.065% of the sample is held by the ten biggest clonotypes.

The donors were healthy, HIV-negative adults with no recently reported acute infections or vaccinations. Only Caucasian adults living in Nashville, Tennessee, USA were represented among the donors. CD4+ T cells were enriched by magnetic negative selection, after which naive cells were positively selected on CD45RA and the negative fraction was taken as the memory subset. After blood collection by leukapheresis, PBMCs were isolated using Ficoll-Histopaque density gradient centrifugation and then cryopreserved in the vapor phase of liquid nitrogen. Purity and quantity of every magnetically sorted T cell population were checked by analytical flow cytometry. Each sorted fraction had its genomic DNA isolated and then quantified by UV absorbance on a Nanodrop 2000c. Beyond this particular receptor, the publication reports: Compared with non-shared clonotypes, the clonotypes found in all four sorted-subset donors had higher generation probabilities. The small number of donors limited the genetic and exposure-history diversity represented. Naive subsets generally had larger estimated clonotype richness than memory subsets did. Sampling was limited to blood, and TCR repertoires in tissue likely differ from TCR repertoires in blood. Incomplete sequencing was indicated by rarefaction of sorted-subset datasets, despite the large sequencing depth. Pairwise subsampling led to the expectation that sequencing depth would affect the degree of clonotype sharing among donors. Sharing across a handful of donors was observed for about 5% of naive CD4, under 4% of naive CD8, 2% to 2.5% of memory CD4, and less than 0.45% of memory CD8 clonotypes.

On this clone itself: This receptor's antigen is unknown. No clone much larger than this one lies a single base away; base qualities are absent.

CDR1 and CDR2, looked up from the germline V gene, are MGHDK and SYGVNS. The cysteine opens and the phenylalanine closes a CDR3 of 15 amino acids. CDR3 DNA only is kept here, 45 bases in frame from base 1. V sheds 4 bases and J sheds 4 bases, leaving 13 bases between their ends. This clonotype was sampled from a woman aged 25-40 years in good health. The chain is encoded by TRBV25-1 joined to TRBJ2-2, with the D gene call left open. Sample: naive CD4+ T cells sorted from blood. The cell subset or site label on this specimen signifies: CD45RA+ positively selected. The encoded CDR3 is CASSADDKGTGELFF. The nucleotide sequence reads TGTGCCAGCAGTGCAGACGATAAGGGCACCGGGGAGCTGTTTTTT. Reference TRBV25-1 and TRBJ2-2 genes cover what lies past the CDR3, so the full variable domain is EADIYQTPRYLVIGTGKKITLECSQTMGHDKMYWYQQDPGMELHLIHYSYGVNSTEKGDLSSESTVSRIRTEHFPLTLESARPSHTSQYLCASSADDKGTGELFFGEGSRLTVL.